These 21 T cell receptor beta chains share one sample of origin, sequenced in a study of cytomegalovirus exposure and HLA in healthy donors. Researchers ran the PCR with 60 Vbeta and 13 Jbeta primers. Here immunoSEQ multiplex PCR was the method, and the copy in TCRdb shows in-frame clones only, minus some. This sample yields about 88,000 clones, of which about 69% are seen a single time; approximately 15% belongs to the top ten. Specimen: PBMCs. Receptors were obtained from a woman between 18 and 29 years old in good health and CMV-seropositive.

The rearrangement joins TRBV2 to TRBJ2-1; possibly TRBD2 for D (5 bases). The CDR3 totals 13 residues. CDR1 is SNHLY, CDR2 FYNNEI, per germline. Trimming took 10 bases from V and 1 from J, leaving 11 bases between them. CDR3 sequence (DNA): TGTGCCAACTCGAGGGAGTCCTACAATGAGCAGTTCTTC. Protein sequence: CANSRESYNEQFF.

The rearrangement uses TRBV29-1 and TRBJ2-6, with 8 bases fitting TRBD1. The CDR3 sequence is 16 residues long. V shed 4 bases and J 0 bases; nucleotides not matched to a gene: 5. Looked up from germline, CDR1 is SQVTM and CDR2 is ANQGSEA. CDR3 nucleotides: TGCAGCGTTGCAAGGACAGGGCTCTCTGGGGCCAACGTCCTGACTTTC. Translating gives CSVARTGLSGANVLTF.

The V gene is TRBV7-9, the J gene TRBJ1-5; D not certain. The ends were cut back, 5 bases at V and 3 bases at J, with 11 bases in the middle. The CDR3 spans 14 residues. Germline V lookup: CDR1 SEHNR, CDR2 FQNEAQ (reference sequence). CDR3 amino acids: CASSGSGYNQPQHF. CDR3 coding DNA: TGTGCCAGCAGCGGATCAGGTTACAATCAGCCCCAGCATTTT.

The chain recombines TRBV15 with TRBJ2-2; 8 bases fit TRBD1. Germline-derived CDR1 and CDR2 are LNHNV and YYDKDF (reference sequence). The length of the CDR3 is 15 residues. J gave up 4 bases and V 4 bases, and 5 bases lay outside the gene matches. Here the CDR3 reads CATSIGQGVTGELFF. CDR3 DNA: TGTGCCACCAGCATAGGACAGGGTGTCACCGGGGAGCTGTTTTTT.

The rearrangement uses TRBV27 and TRBJ2-6; D not certain. Germline assignment: CDR1 MNHEY and CDR2 SMNVEV (reference sequence). This CDR3 has 14 amino acids. The CDR3: CPANSISGANVLTF. CDR3 nucleotides: TGTCCGGCGAACAGCATCTCTGGGGCCAACGTCCTGACTTTC.

As DNA, the CDR3 is TGTGCCAGCAGTTACTCTGCAGGGGGCTACGAGCAGTACTTC. It translates to CASSYSAGGYEQYF. The chain uses TRBV6-6 and TRBJ2-7; 7 positions agree with TRBD1. V was clipped by 0 bases and J by 3 bases; unmatched bases: 2. The length of the CDR3 is 14 residues. Germline CDR1 and CDR2: MNHNY and SVGAGI (reference sequence).

A few counts support this clone. The chain uses TRBV6-6 and TRBJ2-5; a weak D match, TRBD2 (6 bases). CDR1 and CDR2 from the germline V gene are MNHNY and SVGAGI (reference sequence). V was clipped by 7 bases and J by 2 bases, with 14 bases between them. This CDR3 region has 14 residues. The CDR3, as DNA: TGTGCCAGCAAAGGGTGGGGGGATCAAGAGACCCAGTACTTC. This encodes CASKGWGDQETQYF.

V is TRBV7-2 and J is TRBJ2-2; TRBD1 is a possible D gene (6 bases). The CDR3 runs to 16 residues. Germline V gene lookup returns CDR1 SGHTA and CDR2 FQGNSA. V lost 3 bases and J lost 0, with 11 bases in between. DNA of the CDR3: TGTGCCAGCAGCTTCGTAGGGGGAACGAACACCGGGGAGCTGTTTTTT. Protein product: CASSFVGGTNTGELFF. Based on the CDR3 plus reference TRBV7-2 and TRBJ2-2, the full variable domain is GAGVSQSPSNKVTEKGKDVELRCDPISGHTALYWYRQSLGQGLEFLIYFQGNSAPDKSGLPSDRFSAERTGGSVSTLTIQRTQQEDSAVYLCASSFVGGTNTGELFFGEGSRLTVL.

The chain recombines TRBV5-6 with TRBJ1-2; no reliable D call. Trimming shortened V by 6 bases and J by 4 bases, and 10 bases separated the two germline ends. The CDR3 covers 12 residues. Germline V lookup: CDR1 SGHDT, CDR2 YYEEEE. CDR3 nucleotides: TGTGCCAGCACCGAGGGAGCCTATGGCTACACCTTC. It translates to CASTEGAYGYTF.

The rearrangement uses TRBV14 and TRBJ1-6; 8 bases agree with TRBD1. Trimming took 5 bases from V and 10 from J; bases not matched to a gene: 10. The CDR3 runs to 15 residues. Germline V gives CDR1 SGHDN, CDR2 FVKESK. The CDR3 reads CASSLLTGVDSPLHF. As DNA, the CDR3 is TGTGCCAGCAGCTTACTGACAGGGGTGGACTCACCCCTCCACTTT.

The chain couples TRBV19 to TRBJ2-7; 7 positions match TRBD2. V was clipped by 0 bases and J by 1 base; unmatched bases: 3. The germline CDR1 and CDR2 sequences are LNHDA and SQIVND (reference sequence). This CDR3 contains 15 residues. CDR3 amino acids: CASSIERELSYEQYF. The CDR3 region has the DNA TGTGCCAGTAGTATAGAGCGGGAGCTGTCCTACGAGCAGTACTTC.

This chain joins TRBV27 and TRBJ2-6; 8 positions match TRBD1. Germline CDR1 is MNHEY and CDR2 is SMNVEV (reference sequence). V shed 8 bases, J shed 2 bases, and the junction held 11 bases outside the gene matches. This CDR3 has 17 amino acids. The CDR3 sequence: CASGRAGGSAGANVLTF. DNA of the CDR3: TGTGCCAGCGGACGGGCAGGGGGCTCGGCTGGGGCCAACGTCCTGACTTTC.

The chain couples TRBV7-9 to TRBJ1-1; TRBD1 matches at 9 bases. The CDR3 is 14 amino acids. The V gene's germline CDR1 is SEHNR and CDR2 FQNEAQ (reference sequence). After removal of 4 bases from V and 3 bases from J, the junction contained 3 bases not matched to a gene. In nucleotides, the CDR3 is TGTGCCAGCAGCTCGACAGGGGGATACACTGAAGCTTTCTTT. Its protein is CASSSTGGYTEAFF.

The chain couples TRBV6-6 to TRBJ1-2; D is uncertain. CDR3 length: 12 residues. V was shortened by 10 bases and J by 4 bases, with 13 bases between the two germline ends. Looked up from germline, CDR1 is MNHNY and CDR2 is SVGAGI (reference sequence). The CDR3 sequence is CATRPEGYGYTF. CDR3 nucleotide sequence: TGTGCCACCCGCCCGGAGGGCTATGGCTACACCTTC.

In its sample, this clone was seen many times. The CDR3 DNA is TGTGCCAGCAGTACAGGGAATCAGGAAACCGGGGAGCTGTTTTTT. It specifies CASSTGNQETGELFF. The rearrangement uses TRBV6-6 and TRBJ2-2, with a weak D call TRBD1 (6 bases). V was pared by 5 bases and J by 5 bases, with 15 bases between. The CDR3 totals 15 residues. Germline V lookup: CDR1 MNHNY, CDR2 SVGAGI (reference sequence).

The rearrangement links TRBV5-1 to TRBJ2-7; D is unresolved. The CDR3 runs to 14 residues. V lost 4 bases, J lost 4 bases, and 15 bases lay in between. CDR1 and CDR2 from the germline V gene are SGHRS and YFSETQ. CDR3 coding DNA: TGCGCCAGCAGCATGGACGGTACGTCGTACGAGCAGTACTTC. Residues: CASSMDGTSYEQYF.

V usage is TRBV6-1 and J usage is TRBJ2-6; 8 bases match TRBD2. This CDR3 has 17 amino acids. J was trimmed by 2 bases and V by 4 bases; bases with no gene match: 7. Germline CDR1 is MNHNS and CDR2 is SASEGT. CDR3 DNA sequence: TGTGCCAGCAGTGCGTCGTCCGGGGGGGCTGGGGCCAACGTCCTGACTTTC. It encodes CASSASSGGAGANVLTF.

This rearrangement joins TRBV5-4 to TRBJ2-2; D might be TRBD2 (5 bases). CDR3 length: 14 residues. V lost 0 bases and J 5 bases, leaving 8 bases between the germline ends. The V gene's germline CDR1 is SGHNT and CDR2 YYREEE (reference sequence). This chain's CDR3 is CASSLAGKTGELFF. For the CDR3, the DNA is TGTGCCAGCAGCTTGGCGGGAAAGACCGGGGAGCTGTTTTTT.

This clone was observed a single time. The chain couples TRBV11-1 to TRBJ2-2; 15 bases fit TRBD2. This CDR3 contains 15 residues. Germline V gene data show CDR1 as SGHAT and CDR2 as FQDESV (reference sequence). The trim removed 4 bases at V and 6 bases at J, leaving 0 bases unmatched. The CDR3, as DNA: TGTGCCAGCAGCTGGACTAGCGGGGGGGCCGGGGAGCTGTTTTTT. This sequence encodes CASSWTSGGAGELFF.

The chain joins TRBV9 to TRBJ1-1; no firm D call. This CDR3 has 15 residues. The germline V gene encodes CDR1 SGDLS and CDR2 YYNGEE. V lost 4 bases and J 6 bases, leaving 19 bases between the germline ends. The DNA of the CDR3 is TGTGCCAGCAGCCCAAGCGGGCAGCCGAGGGCTGAAGCTTTCTTT. Its protein product is CASSPSGQPRAEAFF.

Relative to its sample, this clone is medium-sized. The J gene is TRBJ2-1, the V gene TRBV7-9, with 13 bases lining up with TRBD2. V shed 2 bases and J 4 bases; nucleotides not matched to a gene: 2. CDR3 length: 16 amino acids. The germline CDR1 and CDR2 sequences are SEHNR and FQNEAQ (reference sequence). The CDR3 sequence is CASSLMGLAGYNEQFF. DNA of the CDR3: TGTGCCAGCAGCTTAATGGGACTAGCGGGGTACAATGAGCAGTTCTTC.